What follows are 8 T cell receptor beta chains derived from one specimen sequenced in a study of shared clonotypes between healthy human individuals. Method: immunoSEQ multiplex PCR; TCRdb's copy keeps in-frame clones and lacks some. Here the sample spans 2 million to 3 million clones, 80% to 95% being singletons. Sequenced input: naive CD4+ T cells from PBMCs. Regarding subset: CD45RA+ positively selected. These receptors came from a man in his late teens or twenties in good health. Some clones in this sample may be carry-over from other donors' samples.

The CDR3 protein is CASSYRDRVNEQYF. The CDR3, as DNA: TGTGCCAGCAGTTACCGGGACCGGGTGAACGAGCAGTACTTC. This sequence joins TRBV6-5 and TRBJ2-7; D may correspond to TRBD1 or TRBD2 (5 bases each). V lost 2 bases, J lost 5 bases, and 13 bases lay in between. Germline CDR1 MNHEY, CDR2 SVGAGI. The CDR3 runs to 14 residues.

This chain connects TRBV5-1 to TRBJ1-1; D is possibly TRBD1 (5 bases). Looked up from germline, CDR1 is SGHRS and CDR2 is YFSETQ. The CDR3 covers 15 residues. Trimming left V 0 bases short and J 0 bases short, with 9 bases between. CDR3 nucleotide sequence: TGCGCCAGCAGCTTGGACGGACAAGTGAACACTGAAGCTTTCTTT. It yields the protein CASSLDGQVNTEAFF.

The chain uses TRBV18 and TRBJ1-4; D ambiguous. The CDR3 extends over 15 amino acids. V was pared by 0 bases and J by 3 bases, with 8 bases between. Germline V lookup: CDR1 KGHSH, CDR2 LQKENI. CDR3 nucleotide sequence: TGTGCCAGCTCACCACCCAGTCAACCTAATGAAAAACTGTTTTTT. Its translation: CASSPPSQPNEKLFF.

The rearrangement links TRBV13 to TRBJ2-2, with D tentatively TRBD1 or TRBD2 (5 bases each). The germline gives CDR1 PRHDT, CDR2 FYEKMQ (reference sequence). The CDR3 is 17 amino acids. V was pared by 5 bases and J by 2 bases, with 18 bases between. CDR3 amino acids: CASSLTGWGYNTGELFF. As DNA, the CDR3 is TGTGCCAGCAGCCTCACAGGTTGGGGGTATAACACCGGGGAGCTGTTTTTT.

V is TRBV5-6 and J is TRBJ1-1; the match to TRBD1 covers 10 bases. Per germline, CDR1 SGHDT and CDR2 YYEEEE. V shed 4 bases, J shed 5 bases, and the junction held 5 bases outside the gene matches. CDR3 length: 14 residues. The CDR3 nucleotides read TGTGCCAGCAGCCATGACAGGGGGCAGACTGAAGCTTTCTTT. Its protein is CASSHDRGQTEAFF.

The rearrangement uses TRBV5-1 and TRBJ2-7; 7 nucleotides agree with TRBD1. The CDR3 runs 13 residues. In germline, CDR1 is SGHRS, CDR2 YFSETQ. The J segment lost 2 bases and the V segment lost 3 bases, leaving 2 bases of the junction unmatched. The DNA of the CDR3 is TGCGCCAGCAGCTATGGACAGGCCTACGAGCAGTACTTC. This codes for CASSYGQAYEQYF.

A note on this clone: The sample contains more than one DNA sequence encoding this CDR3. The rearrangement joins TRBV28 to TRBJ2-1; no reliable D call. Germline-derived CDR1 and CDR2 are MDHEN and SYDVKM. CDR3 length: 12 amino acids. V was trimmed by 5 bases and J by 10 bases, leaving 12 bases between them. The CDR3 region has the DNA TGTGCCAGCAGTCTAACCTCCCCGGAGCAGTTCTTC. Residues: CASSLTSPEQFF.

This clone has only a few counts. The CDR3 DNA reads as TGTGCCTGGACCCAGGGGGTACATGGCTACACCTTC. It encodes CAWTQGVHGYTF. V gene TRBV30 combines with J gene TRBJ1-2; 7 bases agree with TRBD1. This CDR3 has 12 amino acids. Germline lookup yields CDR1 GTSNPN and CDR2 SVGIG (reference sequence). Trimming took 4 bases from V and 6 from J; bases not matched to a gene: 5.